The present T cell receptor (beta chain) was sequenced within a study of shared clonotypes between healthy human individuals. The CDR3 is 17 residues long. The V gene's germline CDR1 is SGHRS and CDR2 YFSETQ. Trimming removed 4 bases from V and 4 bases from J; junction bases left unmatched: 14. General study points: Investigators collected only blood, and repertoires in tissues likely differ.

Caucasian adults residing in Nashville, Tennessee made up all the donors. The CD4+ fraction was divided into a CD45RA+ naive subset and a CD45RA-negative memory subset. This clone was seen a few times. Its antigen is as yet unknown. Assay used: immunoSEQ multiplex PCR; TCRdb lists only in-frame clones, some missing. The sample lists 600,000 to 750,000 clones, over 55% occurring once. This clonotype originated in a woman aged 25 to 39 in good health. The chain uses TRBV5-1 and TRBJ1-2, with 9 bases identical to TRBD1. Input material: memory CD4+ T cells sorted from blood. Sample subset: CD45RA-negative fraction. The CDR3 protein is CASSRGQGERISYGYTF. CDR3 sequence (DNA): TGCGCCAGCAGCCGGGGACAGGGTGAACGAATTAGCTATGGCTACACCTTC.